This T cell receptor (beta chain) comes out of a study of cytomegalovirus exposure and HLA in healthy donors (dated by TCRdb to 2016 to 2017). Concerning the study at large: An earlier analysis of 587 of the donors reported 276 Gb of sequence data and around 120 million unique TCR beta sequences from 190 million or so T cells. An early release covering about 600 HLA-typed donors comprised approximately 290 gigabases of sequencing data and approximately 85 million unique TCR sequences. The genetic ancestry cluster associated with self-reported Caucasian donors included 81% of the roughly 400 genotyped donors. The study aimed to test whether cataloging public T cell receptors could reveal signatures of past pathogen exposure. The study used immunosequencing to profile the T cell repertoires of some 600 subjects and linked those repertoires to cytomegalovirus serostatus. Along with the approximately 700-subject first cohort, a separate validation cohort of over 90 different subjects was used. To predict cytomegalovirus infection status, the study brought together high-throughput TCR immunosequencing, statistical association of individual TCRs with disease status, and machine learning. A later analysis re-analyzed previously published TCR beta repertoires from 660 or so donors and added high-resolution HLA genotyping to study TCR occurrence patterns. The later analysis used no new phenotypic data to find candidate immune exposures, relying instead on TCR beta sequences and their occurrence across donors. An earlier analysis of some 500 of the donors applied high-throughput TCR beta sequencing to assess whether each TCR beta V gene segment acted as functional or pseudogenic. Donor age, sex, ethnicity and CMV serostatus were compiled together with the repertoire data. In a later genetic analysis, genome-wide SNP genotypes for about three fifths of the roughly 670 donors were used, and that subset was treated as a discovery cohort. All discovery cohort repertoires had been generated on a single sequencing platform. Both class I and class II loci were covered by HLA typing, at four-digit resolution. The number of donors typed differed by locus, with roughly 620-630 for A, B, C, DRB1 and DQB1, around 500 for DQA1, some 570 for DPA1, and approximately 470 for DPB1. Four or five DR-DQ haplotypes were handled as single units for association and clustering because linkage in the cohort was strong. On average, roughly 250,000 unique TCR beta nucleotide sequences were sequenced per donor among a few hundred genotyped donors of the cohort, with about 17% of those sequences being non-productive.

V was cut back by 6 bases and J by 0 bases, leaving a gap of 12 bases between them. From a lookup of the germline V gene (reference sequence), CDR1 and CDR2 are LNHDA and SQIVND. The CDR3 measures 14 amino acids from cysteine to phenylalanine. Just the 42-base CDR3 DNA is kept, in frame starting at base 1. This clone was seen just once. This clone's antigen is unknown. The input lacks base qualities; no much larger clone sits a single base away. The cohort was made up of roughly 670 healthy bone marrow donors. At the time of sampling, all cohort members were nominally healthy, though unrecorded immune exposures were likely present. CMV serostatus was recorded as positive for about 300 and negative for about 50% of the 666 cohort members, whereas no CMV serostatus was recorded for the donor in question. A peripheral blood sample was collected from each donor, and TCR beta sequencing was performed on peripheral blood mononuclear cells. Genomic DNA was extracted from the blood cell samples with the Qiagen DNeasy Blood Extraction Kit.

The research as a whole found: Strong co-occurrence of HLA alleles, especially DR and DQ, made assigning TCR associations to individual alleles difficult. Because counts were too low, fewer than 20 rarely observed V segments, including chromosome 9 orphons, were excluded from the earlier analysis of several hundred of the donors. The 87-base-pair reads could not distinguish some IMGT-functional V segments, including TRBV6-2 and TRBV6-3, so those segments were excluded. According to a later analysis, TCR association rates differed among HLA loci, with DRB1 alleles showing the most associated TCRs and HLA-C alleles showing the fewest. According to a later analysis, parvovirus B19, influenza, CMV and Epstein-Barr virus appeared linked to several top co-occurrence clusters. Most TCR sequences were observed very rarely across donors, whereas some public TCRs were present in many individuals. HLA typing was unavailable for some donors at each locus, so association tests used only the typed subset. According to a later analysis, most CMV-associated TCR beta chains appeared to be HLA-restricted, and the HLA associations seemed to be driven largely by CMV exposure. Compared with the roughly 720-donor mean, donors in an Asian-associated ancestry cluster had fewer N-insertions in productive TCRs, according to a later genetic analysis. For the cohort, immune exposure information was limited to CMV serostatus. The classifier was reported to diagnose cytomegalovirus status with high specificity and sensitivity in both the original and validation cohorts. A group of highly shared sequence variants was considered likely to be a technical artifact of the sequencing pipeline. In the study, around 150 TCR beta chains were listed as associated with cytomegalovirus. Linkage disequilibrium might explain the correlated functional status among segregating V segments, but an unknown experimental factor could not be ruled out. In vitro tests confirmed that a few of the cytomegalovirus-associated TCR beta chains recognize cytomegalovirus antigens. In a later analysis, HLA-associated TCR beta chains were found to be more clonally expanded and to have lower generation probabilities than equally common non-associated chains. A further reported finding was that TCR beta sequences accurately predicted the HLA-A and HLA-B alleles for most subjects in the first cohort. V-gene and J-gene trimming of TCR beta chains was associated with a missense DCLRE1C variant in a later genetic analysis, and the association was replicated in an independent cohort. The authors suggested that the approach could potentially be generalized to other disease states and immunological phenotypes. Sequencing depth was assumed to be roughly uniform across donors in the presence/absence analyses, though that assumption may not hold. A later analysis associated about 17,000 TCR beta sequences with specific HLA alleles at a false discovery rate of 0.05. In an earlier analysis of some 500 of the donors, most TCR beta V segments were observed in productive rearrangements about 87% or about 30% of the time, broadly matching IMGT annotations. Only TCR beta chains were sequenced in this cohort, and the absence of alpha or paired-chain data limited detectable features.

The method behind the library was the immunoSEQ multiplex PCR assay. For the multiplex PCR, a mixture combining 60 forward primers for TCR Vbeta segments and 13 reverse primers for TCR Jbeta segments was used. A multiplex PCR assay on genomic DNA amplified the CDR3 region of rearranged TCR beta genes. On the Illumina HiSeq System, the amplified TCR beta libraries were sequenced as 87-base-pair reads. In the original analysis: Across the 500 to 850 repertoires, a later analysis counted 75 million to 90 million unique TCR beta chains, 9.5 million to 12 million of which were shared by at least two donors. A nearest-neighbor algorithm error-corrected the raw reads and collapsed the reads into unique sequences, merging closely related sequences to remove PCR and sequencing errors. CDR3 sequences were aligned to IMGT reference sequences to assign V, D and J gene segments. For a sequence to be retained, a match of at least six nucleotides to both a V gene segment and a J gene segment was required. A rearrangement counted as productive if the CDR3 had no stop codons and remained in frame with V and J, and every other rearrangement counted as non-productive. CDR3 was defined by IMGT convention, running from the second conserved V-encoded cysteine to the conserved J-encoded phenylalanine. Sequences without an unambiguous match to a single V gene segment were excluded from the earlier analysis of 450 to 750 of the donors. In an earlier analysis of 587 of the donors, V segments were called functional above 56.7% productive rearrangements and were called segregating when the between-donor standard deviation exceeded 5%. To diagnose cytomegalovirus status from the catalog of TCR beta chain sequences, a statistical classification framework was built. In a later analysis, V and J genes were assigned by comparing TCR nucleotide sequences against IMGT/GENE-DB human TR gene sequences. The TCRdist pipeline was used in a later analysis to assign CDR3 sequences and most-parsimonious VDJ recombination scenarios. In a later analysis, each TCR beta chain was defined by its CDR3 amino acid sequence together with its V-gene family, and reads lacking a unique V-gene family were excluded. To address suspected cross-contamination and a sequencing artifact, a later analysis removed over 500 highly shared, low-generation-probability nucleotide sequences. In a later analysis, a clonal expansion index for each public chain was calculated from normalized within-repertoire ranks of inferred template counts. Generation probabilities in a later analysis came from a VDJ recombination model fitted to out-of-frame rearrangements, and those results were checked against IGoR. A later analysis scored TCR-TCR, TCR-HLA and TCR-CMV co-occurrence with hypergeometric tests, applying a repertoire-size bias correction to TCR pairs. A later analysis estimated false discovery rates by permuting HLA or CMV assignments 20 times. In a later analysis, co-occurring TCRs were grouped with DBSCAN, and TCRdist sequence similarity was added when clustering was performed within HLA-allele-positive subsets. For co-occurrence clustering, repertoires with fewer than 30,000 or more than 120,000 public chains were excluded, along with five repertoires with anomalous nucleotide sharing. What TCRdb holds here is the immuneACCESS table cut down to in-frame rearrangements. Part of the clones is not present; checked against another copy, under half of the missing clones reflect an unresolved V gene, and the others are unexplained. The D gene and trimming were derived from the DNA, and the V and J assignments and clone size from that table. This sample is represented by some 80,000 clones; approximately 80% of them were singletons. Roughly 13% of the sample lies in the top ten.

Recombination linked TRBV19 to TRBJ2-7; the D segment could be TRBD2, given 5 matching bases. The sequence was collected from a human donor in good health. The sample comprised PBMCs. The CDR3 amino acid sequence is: CASRATGSSYEQYF. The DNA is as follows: TGTGCCAGTAGGGCGACGGGGAGCTCCTACGAGCAGTACTTC.